This T cell receptor (beta chain) was recovered during a study of T cells in Graves' hyperthyroidism and ophthalmopathy. At the level of the study: Peripheral blood was taken when the disease was first diagnosed, before any treatment began. General study results and limits: Blood shared most expanded thyroid clonotypes above 0.001.

V lost 1 base and J lost 3, with 13 bases in between. The germline V gene encodes CDR1 MGHRA and CDR2 YSYEKL. CDR3 length: 15 residues. Amplification of TCR beta CDR3 regions used RNA as the template. HTBI primers drove first-round RT-PCR of the TCR CDR3. TCRdb redid the calling of the multiplex PCR reads with MiXCR, one entry per CDR3 protein. The sample holds 450,000 to 600,000 distinct CDR3 sequences, 14% seen once. In this sample, this clonotype turned up many times. The antigen is not known. Sample: blood. The chain joins TRBV4-1 to TRBJ2-7; D unresolved. The origin of this receptor is a woman in her 40s with Graves' hyperthyroidism. CDR3 nucleotide sequence: TGCGCCAGCAGCCAAGCCCCGGGCCAAGACTACGAGCAGTACTTC. This translates into CASSQAPGQDYEQYF.